This T cell receptor beta chain is from a study of CD8 T cells in Susac syndrome (dated by TCRdb to about 2019). A note on the overall study: The study used repertoire sequencing to test whether antigen drove CD8+ T cell activation and differentiation in Susac syndrome. The study at large found these results: The number of individuals in the TCR sequencing and HLA analysis was acknowledged as relatively small.

As encoded in the germline V gene (reference sequence), CDR1 is MNHEY while CDR2 is SMNVEV. V gives up 8 bases and J gives up 8 bases, and the segment between their germline ends measures 10 bases. The CDR3 covers 11 residues, taking in both the cysteine and the phenylalanine. Just CDR3 DNA is preserved here, 33 bases in frame from base 1. About this clonotype itself: Its antigen has not been determined. No much larger clone exists at a distance of one base, and base qualities are not known.

High-throughput TCR beta sequencing profiled peripheral blood CD8+ and CD4+ T cells from healthy donors, Susac syndrome patients and multiple sclerosis patients. The multiple sclerosis controls were treatment-naive patients who had stable or active relapsing-remitting disease and met the revised McDonald criteria. Bulk CD8+ and CD4+ T cells were purified by magnetic negative isolation, whereas CD8+ TEMRA cells were enriched by FACS. Blood was drawn into EDTA tubes, processed within 24 hours, and PBMCs were isolated by density gradient centrifugation. PBMCs destined for TCR sequencing were cryopreserved in liquid nitrogen and later thawed in a 37 °C water bath. A purity of at least 90% was achieved for sorted or isolated CD4+, CD8+ and CD8+ TEMRA cells. RNA was extracted using the RNeasy kit, and about 0.5 to 1 ug of the RNA was reverse transcribed with random hexamers. TCR beta CDR3 regions were amplified with the immunoSEQ multiplex PCR assay covering 54 Vbeta and 13 Jbeta segments. PCR amplification bias was corrected by using a synthetic template baseline for primer optimization and computational correction. The authors' analysis ran thus. Reads were annotated to V, D and J genes per IMGT and analyzed with immunoSEQ Analyzer, keeping only productive sequences. Clonality was computed as one minus Shannon entropy normalized by log2 of the number of productive unique sequences. Public and private clones were assessed among the 100 most prevalent clones of each patient and control. Clones were defined as Susac-specific if absent from the healthy and MS cohorts, from around 1,000 published viral clones and from other ImmuneACCESS disease sequences. TCRdb trimmed public reads at Q25 via fastp, called clones via MiXCR and kept in-frame beta chains. Each entry merges the rows of one CDR3 protein and shows their most common DNA and genes. TCRdb, not the authors, supplied the V and J calls. This sample gives approximately 200,000 distinct CDR3 sequences in total; more than 85% of them show up just once. Approximately 0.081% of the sample is in the top ten clones.

Recombination linked TRBV27 to TRBJ2-1; the D segment is perhaps TRBD1 or TRBD2, each sharing 5 matched bases. The sequencing input was CD4+ T cells from PBMCs. This TCR was recovered from a human donor with multiple sclerosis. CDR3 reads: CASHRGDEQFF. The nucleotides are TGTGCCAGCCACAGAGGGGATGAGCAGTTCTTC.